The sequence of this T cell receptor beta chain was determined in a study of identical twins' blood T cells. MiXCR was run by TCRdb on the 5' RACE reads, yielding one entry per CDR3 protein. The sample has fewer than 450,000 distinct CDR3 sequences; 28% are singletons. The receptor was derived from a woman between 18 and 50 years old in good health. The sample consisted of PBMCs.

The chain's CDR3 is CASTGRSWNQPQHF. The DNA for the CDR3 is TGTGCCAGCACTGGGAGGTCGTGGAATCAGCCCCAGCATTTT. The chain employs TRBV6-2 or TRBV6-3 and TRBJ1-5; D is uncertain. CDR3 length equals 14 residues. V was shortened by 7 bases and J by 4 bases, with 14 bases between the two germline ends. The germline V gene encodes CDR1 MNHEY and CDR2 SVGEGT.